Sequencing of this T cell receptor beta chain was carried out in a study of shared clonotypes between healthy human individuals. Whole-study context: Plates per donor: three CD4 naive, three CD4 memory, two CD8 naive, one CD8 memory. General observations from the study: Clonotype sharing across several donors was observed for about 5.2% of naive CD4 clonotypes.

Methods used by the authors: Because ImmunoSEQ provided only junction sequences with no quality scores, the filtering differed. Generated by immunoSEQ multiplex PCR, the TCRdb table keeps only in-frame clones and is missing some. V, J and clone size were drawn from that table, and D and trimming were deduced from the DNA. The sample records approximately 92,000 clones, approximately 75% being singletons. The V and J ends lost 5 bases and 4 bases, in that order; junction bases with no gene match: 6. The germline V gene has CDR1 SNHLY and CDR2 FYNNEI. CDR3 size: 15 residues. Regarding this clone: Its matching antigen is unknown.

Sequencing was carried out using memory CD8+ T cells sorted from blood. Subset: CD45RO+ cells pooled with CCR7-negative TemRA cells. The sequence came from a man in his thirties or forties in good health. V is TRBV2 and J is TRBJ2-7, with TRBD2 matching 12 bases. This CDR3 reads CASSKLAGGLYEQYF. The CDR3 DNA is TGTGCCAGCAGTAAACTAGCGGGAGGATTGTACGAGCAGTACTTC.